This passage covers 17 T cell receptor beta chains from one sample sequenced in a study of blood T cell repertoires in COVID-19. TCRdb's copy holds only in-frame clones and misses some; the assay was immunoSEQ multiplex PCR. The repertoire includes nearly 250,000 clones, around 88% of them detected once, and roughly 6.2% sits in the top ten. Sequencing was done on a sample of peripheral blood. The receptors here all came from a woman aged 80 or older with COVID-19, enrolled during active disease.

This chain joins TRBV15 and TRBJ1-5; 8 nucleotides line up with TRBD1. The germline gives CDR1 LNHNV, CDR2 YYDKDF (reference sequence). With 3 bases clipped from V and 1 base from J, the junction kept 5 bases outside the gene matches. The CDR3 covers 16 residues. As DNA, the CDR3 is TGTGCCACCAGCAGGTACGGACAGGGCAGCAATCAGCCCCAGCATTTT. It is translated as CATSRYGQGSNQPQHF.

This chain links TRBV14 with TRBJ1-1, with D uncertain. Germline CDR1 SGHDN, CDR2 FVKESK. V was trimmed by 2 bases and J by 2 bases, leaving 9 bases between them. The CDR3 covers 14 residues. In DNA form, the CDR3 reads TGTGCCAGCAGCCAAAGACGGAGCAACACTGAAGCTTTCTTT. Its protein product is CASSQRRSNTEAFF. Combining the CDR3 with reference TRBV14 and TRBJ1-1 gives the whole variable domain EAGVTQFPSHSVIEKGQTVTLRCDPISGHDNLYWYRRVMGKEIKFLLHFVKESKQDESGMPNNRFLAERTGGTYSTLKVQPAELEDSGVYFCASSQRRSNTEAFFGQGTRLTVV.

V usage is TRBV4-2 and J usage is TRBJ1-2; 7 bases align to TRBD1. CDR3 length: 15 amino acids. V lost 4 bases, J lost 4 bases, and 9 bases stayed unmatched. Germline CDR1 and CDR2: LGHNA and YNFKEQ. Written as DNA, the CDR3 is TGTGCCAGCAGCCCCGCGGGGACAGAGGGCTATGGCTACACCTTC. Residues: CASSPAGTEGYGYTF.

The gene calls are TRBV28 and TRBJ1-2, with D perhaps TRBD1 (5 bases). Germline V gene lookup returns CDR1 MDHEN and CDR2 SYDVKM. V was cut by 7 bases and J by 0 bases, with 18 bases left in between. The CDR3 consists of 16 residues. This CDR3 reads CASTLRARVANYGYTF. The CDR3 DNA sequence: TGTGCCAGCACCCTCCGGGCCAGGGTCGCTAACTATGGCTACACCTTC.

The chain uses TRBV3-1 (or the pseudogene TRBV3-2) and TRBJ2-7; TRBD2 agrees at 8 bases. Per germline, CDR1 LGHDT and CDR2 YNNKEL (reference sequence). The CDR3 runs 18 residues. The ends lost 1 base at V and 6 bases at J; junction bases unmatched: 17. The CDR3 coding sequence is TGTGCCAGCAGCCAAGGCTACCACGGGGGAGCGGGGGTACGCGAGCAGTACTTC. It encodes CASSQGYHGGAGVREQYF.

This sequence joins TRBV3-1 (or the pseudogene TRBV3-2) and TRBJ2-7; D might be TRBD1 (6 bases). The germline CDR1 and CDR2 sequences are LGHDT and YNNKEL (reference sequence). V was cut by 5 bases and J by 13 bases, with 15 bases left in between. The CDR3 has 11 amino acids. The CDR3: CASSGPDRVYV. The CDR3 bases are TGTGCCAGCAGCGGACCGGACAGAGTTTACGTC.

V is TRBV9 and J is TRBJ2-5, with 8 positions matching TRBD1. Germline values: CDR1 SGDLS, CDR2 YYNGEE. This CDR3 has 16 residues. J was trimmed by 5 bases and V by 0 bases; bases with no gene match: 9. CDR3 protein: CASSVAQGAVQETQYF. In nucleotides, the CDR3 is TGTGCCAGCAGCGTAGCTCAGGGGGCGGTTCAGGAGACCCAGTACTTC.

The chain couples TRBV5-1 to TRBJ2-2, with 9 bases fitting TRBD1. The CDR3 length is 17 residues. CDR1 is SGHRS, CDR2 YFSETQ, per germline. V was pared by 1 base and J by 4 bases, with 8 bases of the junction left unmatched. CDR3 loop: CASSLRTGAMGTGELFF. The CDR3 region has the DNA TGCGCCAGCAGCTTGCGGACAGGGGCGATGGGCACCGGGGAGCTGTTTTTT.

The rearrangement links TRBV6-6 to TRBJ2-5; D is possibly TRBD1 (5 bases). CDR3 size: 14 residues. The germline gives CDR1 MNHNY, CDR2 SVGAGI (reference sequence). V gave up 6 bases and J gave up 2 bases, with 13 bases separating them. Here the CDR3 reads CASSFRTPQETQYF. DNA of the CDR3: TGTGCCAGCAGCTTCAGGACACCTCAAGAGACCCAGTACTTC.

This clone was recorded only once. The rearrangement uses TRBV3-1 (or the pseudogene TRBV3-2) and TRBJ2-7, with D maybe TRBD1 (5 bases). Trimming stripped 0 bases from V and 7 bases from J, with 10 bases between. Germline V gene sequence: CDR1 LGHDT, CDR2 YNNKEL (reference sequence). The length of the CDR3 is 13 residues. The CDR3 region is CASSQDRALEQYF. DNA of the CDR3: TGTGCCAGCAGCCAAGACAGGGCCTTGGAGCAGTACTTC.

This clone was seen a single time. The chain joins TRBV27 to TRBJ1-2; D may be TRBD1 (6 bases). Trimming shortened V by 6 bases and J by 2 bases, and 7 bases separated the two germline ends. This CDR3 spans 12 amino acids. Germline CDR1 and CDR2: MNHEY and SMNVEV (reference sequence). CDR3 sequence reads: CASRDRNYGYTF. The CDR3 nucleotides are TGTGCCAGCAGAGACAGGAACTATGGCTACACCTTC.

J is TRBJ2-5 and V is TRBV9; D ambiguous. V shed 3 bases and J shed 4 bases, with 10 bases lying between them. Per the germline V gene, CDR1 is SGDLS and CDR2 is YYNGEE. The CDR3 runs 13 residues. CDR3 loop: CASSGQHGETQYF. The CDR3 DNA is TGTGCCAGCAGCGGTCAACATGGAGAGACCCAGTACTTC.

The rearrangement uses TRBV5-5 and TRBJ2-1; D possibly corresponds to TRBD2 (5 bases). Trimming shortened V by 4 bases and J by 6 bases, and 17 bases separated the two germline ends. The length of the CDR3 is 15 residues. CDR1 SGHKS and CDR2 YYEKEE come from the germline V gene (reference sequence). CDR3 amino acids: CASSPRTYVANEQFF. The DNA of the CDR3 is TGTGCCAGCAGCCCGAGGACTTATGTCGCCAATGAGCAGTTCTTC.

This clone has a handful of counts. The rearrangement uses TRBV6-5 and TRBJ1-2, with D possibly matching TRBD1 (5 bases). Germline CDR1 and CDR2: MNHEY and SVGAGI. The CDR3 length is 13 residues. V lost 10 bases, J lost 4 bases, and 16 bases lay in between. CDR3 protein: CATVGGNLYGYTF. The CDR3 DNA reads TGTGCCACGGTGGGGGGAAACCTCTATGGCTACACCTTC.

Here the CDR3 reads CSVDNAGGLTDTQYF. The CDR3 DNA reads TGCAGCGTTGATAACGCGGGGGGGCTCACAGATACGCAGTATTTT. The chain joins TRBV29-1 to TRBJ2-3; 9 bases map to TRBD2. The V gene end was trimmed by 3 bases and the J gene end by 2 bases; junction bases not matched to a gene: 6. Germline V gene lookup returns CDR1 SQVTM and CDR2 ANQGSEA. The CDR3 sequence is 15 residues long.

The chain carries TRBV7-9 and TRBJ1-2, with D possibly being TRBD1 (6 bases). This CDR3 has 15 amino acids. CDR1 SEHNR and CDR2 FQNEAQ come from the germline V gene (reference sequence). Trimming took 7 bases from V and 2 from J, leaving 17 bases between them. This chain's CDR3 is CASTKDRPSNYGYTF. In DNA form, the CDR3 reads TGTGCCAGCACGAAAGACAGGCCTTCCAACTATGGCTACACCTTC.

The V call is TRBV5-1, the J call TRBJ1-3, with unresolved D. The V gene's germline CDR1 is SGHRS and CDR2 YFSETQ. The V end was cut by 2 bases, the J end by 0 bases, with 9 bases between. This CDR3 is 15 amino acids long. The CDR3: CASSFDGSSGNTIYF. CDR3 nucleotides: TGCGCCAGCAGCTTTGACGGGTCCTCTGGAAACACCATATATTTT. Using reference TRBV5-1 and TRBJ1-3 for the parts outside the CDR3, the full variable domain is KAGVTQTPRYLIKTRGQQVTLSCSPISGHRSVSWYQQTPGQGLQFLFEYFSETQRNKGNFPGRFSGRQFSNSRSEMNVSTLELGDSALYLCASSFDGSSGNTIYFGEGSWLTVV.